This T cell receptor (beta chain) was identified during a study of T cell responses to AZD1222 COVID-19 vaccine. V lost 5 bases to trimming and J lost 1 base, with 11 bases between them. In germline, CDR1 is LNHDA, CDR2 SQIVND (reference sequence). This CDR3 comprises 15 residues. Generated by immunoSEQ multiplex PCR, the TCRdb table keeps only in-frame clones and is missing some. The sample has roughly 120,000 clones, 75% to 90% seen once. V is TRBV19 and J is TRBJ1-4, with D unresolved. The receptor was isolated from an adult who received the AZD1222 COVID-19 vaccine. The sequencing used peripheral blood, collected 28 days after the second AZD1222 dose. CDR3 protein: CASSPDGRTNEKLFF. The CDR3 nucleotides are TGTGCCAGTAGTCCGGACGGTCGAACTAATGAAAAACTGTTTTTT.